The present TCR beta chain was sequenced within a study of blood T cell repertoires in COVID-19. About the study: The analysed material was cDNA or gDNA that came from T cells, B-cell-depleted T cells, or PBMCs.

Assay: immunoSEQ multiplex PCR; the TCRdb copy retains only in-frame clones and omits some. The profile covers some 460,000 clones, with approximately 90% appearing a single time and around 1.8% taken by the ten largest. Germline values: CDR1 KGHSH, CDR2 LQKENI. This CDR3 spans 14 amino acids. V lost 6 bases and J lost 5, with 16 bases in between. The chain joins TRBV18 to TRBJ1-1; a weak D match, TRBD1 (5 bases). Sequenced: PBMCs or T cells enriched from blood (not recorded which). This clonotype was obtained from a young woman with acute COVID-19. The CDR3 is CASSRGGEGTEAFF. DNA of the CDR3: TGTGCCAGCTCCCGGGGTGGGGAGGGGACTGAAGCTTTCTTT.